Listed here are 10 T cell receptor gamma chains from one sample, sequenced in a study of Vδ1+ human thymocytes. Study-wide points: Highly polyclonal TRG and TRD repertoires with Gaussian CDR3 length distributions appeared in thymus.

These receptors lack a known antigen. Extracted RNA was reverse transcribed into cDNA. Pooled V-gene forward primers with one constant-region reverse primer generated the CDR3 amplicons by multiplex PCR. TCRdb ran CATT on the multiplex PCR reads. The top ten hold 1.9% of the sample, which has tens of thousands of gamma-chain clones, around 20% seen once. Sample: Vdelta1+ gamma-delta thymocytes from the thymus. The subset: FACS-sorted CD3+ TCRalphabeta- TCRVdelta1+ TCRVdelta2- thymocytes. Every receptor here comes from a girl under two years old who had congenital heart surgery.

This chain uses TRGV4 with TRGJ1 or TRGJ2. The trim removed 0 bases at V and 3 bases at J, leaving 8 bases unmatched. Germline CDR1 and CDR2: EGSTGY and YDSYTSSV. This CDR3 has 15 residues. CDR3 sequence reads: CATWDGPNRYYKKLF. The CDR3 bases are TGTGCCACCTGGGATGGGCCCAATCGTTATTATAAGAAACTCTTT.

About this clone itself: The same CDR3 is also encoded by other DNA sequences in this sample. V usage is TRGV2 and J usage is TRGJP1. With 1 base clipped from V and 4 bases from J, the junction kept 6 bases outside the gene matches. Germline V CDR1 and CDR2: EGSNGY, YDSYNSKV. The CDR3 sequence is 15 residues long. In nucleotides, the CDR3 is TGTGCCACCTGGGACGGCAGGGGCACTGGTTGGTTCAAGATATTT. Translating gives CATWDGRGTGWFKIF.

In regard to this clone: Other DNA sequences of this sample code for an identical CDR3. This rearrangement joins TRGV8 to TRGJ1 or TRGJ2. Germline V gene lookup returns CDR1 VENAVY and CDR2 YDSYNSRV. The CDR3 totals 11 residues. The J segment lost 10 bases and the V segment lost 4 bases, leaving 7 bases of the junction unmatched. The CDR3, as DNA: TGTGCCACCTGGGACGGTATCAAGAAACTCTTT. Amino acids: CATWDGIKKLF.

This clone was seen a few times. The chain couples TRGV3 to TRGJ1 or TRGJ2. V gave up 2 bases and J gave up 7 bases; unmatched junction bases: 8. The CDR3 length is 13 residues. Germline V gene sequence: CDR1 VTNTFY, CDR2 YDVSTARD (reference sequence). The CDR3 sequence: CATWDTALYKKLF. The CDR3 nucleotides are TGTGCCACCTGGGACACCGCTTTGTATAAGAAACTCTTT.

A note on this clone: Distinct nucleotide sequences in the sample also encode this CDR3. V is TRGV3 and J is TRGJ1 or TRGJ2. The CDR3 is 14 amino acids. CDR1 is VTNTFY, CDR2 YDVSTARD, per germline (reference sequence). Losses at the gene ends were 0 bases for V and 6 bases for J; bases not matched to a gene: 8. In DNA, the CDR3 is TGTGCCACCTGGGACAGGCCAAGGGGTTATAAGAAACTCTTT. It translates to CATWDRPRGYKKLF.

The chain joins TRGV9 to TRGJP. Germline CDR1 GITISATS, CDR2 ISYDGTV (reference sequence). This CDR3 has 15 residues. Trimming removed 5 bases from V and 6 bases from J; junction bases left unmatched: 4. The DNA of the CDR3 is TGTGCCTTGTGGGTGCCAGAGTTGGGCAAAAAAATCAAGGTATTT. It translates to CALWVPELGKKIKVF.

This clone was observed a few times. The rearrangement joins TRGV9 to TRGJ1 or TRGJ2. Germline assignment: CDR1 GITISATS and CDR2 ISYDGTV (reference sequence). V was clipped by 0 bases and J by 2 bases; unmatched bases: 7. CDR3 length equals 15 residues. The CDR3 spells CALWEVQGHYYKKLF. CDR3 nucleotides: TGTGCCTTGTGGGAGGTGCAGGGACATTATTATAAGAAACTCTTT.

The chain links TRGV8 to TRGJ1 or TRGJ2. Per the germline V gene, CDR1 is VENAVY and CDR2 is YDSYNSRV. V was pared by 4 bases and J by 5 bases, with 5 bases of the junction left unmatched. The CDR3 extends over 12 amino acids. The CDR3 DNA reads TGTGCCACCTGGGAGGGTCATTATAAGAAACTCTTT. Translation: CATWEGHYKKLF.

V is TRGV9 and J is TRGJP1. The CDR3 is made up of 15 amino acids. V lost 0 bases to trimming and J lost 3 bases; unmatched junction nucleotides: 4. CDR1 GITISATS and CDR2 ISYDGTV come from the germline V gene (reference sequence). CDR3 sequence reads: CALWEVSPTGWFKIF. The CDR3 coding sequence is TGTGCCTTGTGGGAGGTGTCTCCCACTGGTTGGTTCAAGATATTT.

Concerning this clone: The same CDR3 arises from other DNA sequences in this sample as well. The rearrangement links TRGV4 to TRGJ1 or TRGJ2. After removal of 5 bases from V and 4 bases from J, the junction contained 5 bases not matched to a gene. From germline, CDR1 is EGSTGY and CDR2 YDSYTSSV. This CDR3 is 12 amino acids long. Here the CDR3 reads CATWGDYYKKLF. The CDR3 region has the DNA TGTGCCACCTGGGGTGACTATTATAAGAAACTCTTT.